The 13 T cell receptor beta chains reported below all come from one sample, sequenced in a study of T cells in Graves' hyperthyroidism and ophthalmopathy. Researchers amplified the TCR beta CDR3 regions from RNA transcripts. A set of HTBI primers served as the primers for a first-round RT-PCR of the TCR CDR3. Via MiXCR, TCRdb re-called the multiplex PCR reads, giving one row per CDR3 protein. This table holds roughly 110,000 distinct CDR3 sequences, approximately 15% found once. Sequencing was performed on blood. These receptors were collected from a woman in her forties or fifties with Graves' hyperthyroidism.

The J gene is TRBJ1-5, the V gene TRBV6-5, with a tentative D call TRBD1 (5 bases). V gave up 2 bases and J gave up 7 bases, with 15 bases separating them. This CDR3 has 15 residues. Germline CDR1 reads MNHEY; CDR2 reads SVGAGI. CDR3 coding DNA: TGTGCCAGCAGTTACGCGGGAGGGACGAACCAGCCCCAGCATTTT. It yields the protein CASSYAGGTNQPQHF.

The sample holds many counts of this clonotype. The chain carries TRBV20-1 and TRBJ2-1, with D possibly TRBD2 on 5 matching bases. CDR1 and CDR2 (germline): DFQATT, SNEGSKA (reference sequence). The CDR3 spans 16 residues. The ends were cut back, 0 bases at V and 7 bases at J, with 19 bases in the middle. Written as DNA, the CDR3 is TGCAGTGCTAGAGAGAGCCCCCGGGGAGCGAGGAATGAGCAGTTCTTC. This gives the protein CSARESPRGARNEQFF.

This clonotype has at least ten counts. This chain uses TRBV29-1 with TRBJ2-3; TRBD2 matches at 7 bases. Losses at the gene ends were 4 bases for V and 6 bases for J; bases not matched to a gene: 10. The CDR3 sequence is 14 residues long. The V gene's germline CDR1 is SQVTM and CDR2 ANQGSEA. DNA for the CDR3: TGCAGCGTTGTTCCCCACGGGGGGAAGGATACGCAGTATTTT. Residues: CSVVPHGGKDTQYF.

In its sample, this clonotype was seen many times. The J gene is TRBJ1-4, the V gene TRBV18; D is unclear. Deletions cut 6 bases from V and 5 bases from J, with 10 bases between. The length of the CDR3 is 13 residues. Germline lookup yields CDR1 KGHSH and CDR2 LQKENI. CDR3 DNA: TGTGCCAGCTCGAGAAGGAAGAATGAAAAACTGTTTTTT. It encodes CASSRRKNEKLFF.

This clonotype was detected a few times. The chain recombines TRBV29-1 with TRBJ2-2; the D is unclear. Germline loops: CDR1 SQVTM, CDR2 ANQGSEA. V was shortened by 4 bases and J by 0 bases, with 9 bases between the two germline ends. The CDR3 length is 14 residues. The CDR3 region has the DNA TGCAGCGTTGGTGGGCGAACGAACACCGGGGAGCTGTTTTTT. Protein: CSVGGRTNTGELFF.

This clonotype was counted a few times. A read error may be the cause here, since a much bigger clone is one base away. The chain joins TRBV28 to TRBJ2-1; tentatively, D is TRBD1 or TRBD2 (6 bases each). In germline, CDR1 is MDHEN, CDR2 SYDVKM. This CDR3 contains 14 residues. The ends were cut back, 6 bases at V and 4 bases at J, with 13 bases in the middle. DNA of the CDR3: TGTGCCAGCAGCGGGGGCGAGGGGTACAATGAGCAGTTCTTC. This codes for CASSGGEGYNEQFF. Full variable domain (outside the CDR3, taken from reference TRBV28 and TRBJ2-1): DVKVTQSSRYLVKRTGEKVFLECVQDMDHENMFWYRQDPGLGLRLIYFSYDVKMKEKGDIPEGYSVSREKKERFSLILESASTNQTSMYLCASSGGEGYNEQFFGPGTRLTVL.

This clonotype was picked up many times. The V and J genes are TRBV10-1 and TRBJ1-5; 10 bases map to TRBD1. The CDR3 totals 15 residues. With 6 bases clipped from V and 0 bases from J, the junction kept 2 bases outside the gene matches. Looked up from germline, CDR1 is WNHNN and CDR2 is SYGVQD (reference sequence). CDR3: CASRGTGDSNQPQHF. The DNA for the CDR3 is TGCGCCAGCAGGGGGACAGGGGATAGCAATCAGCCCCAGCATTTT.

The gene calls are TRBV11-2 and TRBJ2-5, with 7 bases matching TRBD1. Per germline, CDR1 SGHAT and CDR2 FQNNGV. After removal of 4 bases from V and 5 bases from J, the junction contained 16 bases not matched to a gene. The CDR3 sequence is 17 residues long. CDR3 DNA: TGTGCCAGCAGCTCTTCACCTCACAGGGGCAGGGGGGAGACCCAGTACTTC. It codes for CASSSSPHRGRGETQYF.

This clonotype was seen many times. The V and J genes are TRBV6-1 and TRBJ1-2, with 7 bases identical to TRBD1. CDR3 length equals 14 residues. V trimming: 4 bases; J trimming: 1 base; junction bases outside the gene matches: 3. Germline V gives CDR1 MNHNS, CDR2 SASEGT. The CDR3 sequence: CASSGGTVNYGYTF. In DNA form, the CDR3 reads TGTGCCAGCAGTGGTGGGACAGTTAACTATGGCTACACCTTC.

This clonotype occurred many times. V and J are TRBV6-1 and TRBJ2-7, with TRBD2 matching over 10 bases. V shed 6 bases and J 4 bases; nucleotides not matched to a gene: 9. Germline V lookup: CDR1 MNHNS, CDR2 SASEGT. The CDR3 extends over 15 amino acids. In nucleotides, the CDR3 is TGTGCCAGCAGCAAGTCGGTAGCGGGAGGATACGAGCAGTACGTC. Its translation: CASSKSVAGGYEQYV.

This clonotype was found many times. V and J are TRBV6-1 and TRBJ1-6, with unresolved D. Between the trimmed V and J ends, which lost 6 bases and 9 bases, there was a span of 18 bases. Germline V gene sequence: CDR1 MNHNS, CDR2 SASEGT. The CDR3 loop spans 15 amino acids. The CDR3 bases are TGTGCCAGCAGCCATCTTAGCGGGAGTAGTTCACCCCTCCACTTT. It specifies CASSHLSGSSSPLHF.

The sample holds many counts of this clonotype. V usage is TRBV18 and J usage is TRBJ1-1; perhaps TRBD1 as D (5 bases). Trimming shortened V by 1 base and J by 1 base, and 16 bases separated the two germline ends. The CDR3 has 17 residues. From germline, CDR1 is KGHSH and CDR2 LQKENI. The CDR3 nucleotides are TGTGCCAGCTCACCACTCAGCATGGGACCGACGAACACTGAAGCTTTCTTT. It codes for CASSPLSMGPTNTEAFF.

This clonotype has a count of ten or more. The chain recombines TRBV5-1 with TRBJ2-2; possible D gene TRBD1, 6 bases. V was cut by 5 bases and J by 0 bases, with 17 bases left in between. The CDR3 is 17 residues long. Germline loops: CDR1 SGHRS, CDR2 YFSETQ. The CDR3 reads CASRMQATGSNTGELFF. CDR3 nucleotides: TGCGCCAGCAGAATGCAGGCCACAGGGTCGAACACCGGGGAGCTGTTTTTT.